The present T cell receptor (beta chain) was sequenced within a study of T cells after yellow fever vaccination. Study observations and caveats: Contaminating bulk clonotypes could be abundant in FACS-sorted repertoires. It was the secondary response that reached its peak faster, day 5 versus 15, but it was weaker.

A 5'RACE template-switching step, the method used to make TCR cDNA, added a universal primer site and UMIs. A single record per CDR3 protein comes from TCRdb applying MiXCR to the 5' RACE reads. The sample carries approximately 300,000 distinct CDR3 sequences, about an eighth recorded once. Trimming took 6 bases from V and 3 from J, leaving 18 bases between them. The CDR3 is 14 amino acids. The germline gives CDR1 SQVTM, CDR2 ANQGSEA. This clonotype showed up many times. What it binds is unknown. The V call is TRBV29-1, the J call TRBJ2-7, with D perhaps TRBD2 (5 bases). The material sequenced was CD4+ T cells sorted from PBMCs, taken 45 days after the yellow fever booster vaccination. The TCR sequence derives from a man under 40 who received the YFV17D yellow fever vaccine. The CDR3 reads CSVADLEGGYEQYF. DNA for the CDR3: TGCAGCGTAGCGGACCTTGAGGGTGGCTACGAGCAGTACTTC.